Given below is one T cell receptor (beta chain) in context. One entry per CDR3 protein results from TCRdb running MiXCR on the RACE reads. This sample has tens of thousands of distinct CDR3 sequences, with about 10% found just once. These data come from a study of human T cells and chemical hapten exposure. Turning to the study itself: Skin of the upper inner arm, approximately 2 cm by approximately 2 cm, received 2% DPC for sensitization.

V gave up 2 bases and J gave up 1 base, with 8 bases separating them. Germline CDR1 SQVTM, CDR2 ANQGSEA. This CDR3 is built from 13 residues. Time point defined: patch test 1, 2 weeks after DPC sensitization. Treatment: therapeutic diphenylcyclopropenone sensitization with weekly scalp DPC. Unfractionated whole blood served as the source for total RNA extraction. This receptor was obtained from a woman in her thirties or forties with alopecia areata. Some clones in this sample may be carry-over from other donors' samples. Here the sequenced sample was whole blood, taken in connection with sensitization to the hapten diphenylcyclopropenone (DPC). The rearrangement links TRBV29-1 to TRBJ1-1; D is possibly TRBD1 (5 bases). The CDR3 sequence is CSVEPGRNTEAFF. The CDR3 DNA sequence: TGCAGCGTTGAACCGGGACGGAACACTGAAGCTTTCTTT.